These 32 T cell receptor beta chains share one sample of origin, sequenced in a study of T cell responses to AZD1222 COVID-19 vaccine. Sequenced by immunoSEQ multiplex PCR; TCRdb stores in-frame clones only, minus some. In the table there are 100,000 to 150,000 clones, roughly nine tenths of which are singletons. The specimen was peripheral blood, collected on day 0 of AZD1222 vaccination. These receptors were collected from an adult in good health.

The J gene is TRBJ2-1, the V gene TRBV7-3; 10 nucleotides agree with TRBD2. Per germline, CDR1 SGHTA and CDR2 FQGTGA. The CDR3 loop spans 14 amino acids. The ends lost 4 bases at V and 8 bases at J; junction bases unmatched: 5. The CDR3 loop reads CASSSWGTSDEQFF. CDR3 in DNA: TGTGCCAGCAGCTCGTGGGGGACTAGCGATGAGCAGTTCTTC.

The rearrangement joins TRBV11-3 to TRBJ2-1, with 8 bases fitting TRBD2. The V and J ends lost 0 bases and 1 base, in that order; junction bases with no gene match: 8. This CDR3 spans 18 amino acids. The germline V gene has CDR1 SGHNT and CDR2 YENEEA. CDR3 protein: CASSLDQSGSRSYNEQFF. CDR3 sequence (DNA): TGTGCCAGCAGCTTAGATCAAAGCGGGAGCCGATCCTACAATGAGCAGTTCTTC.

The chain uses TRBV5-1 and TRBJ1-2, with D tentatively TRBD1 (6 bases). Between the trimmed V and J ends, which lost 4 bases and 2 bases, there was a span of 12 bases. The germline V gene encodes CDR1 SGHRS and CDR2 YFSETQ. The CDR3 loop spans 14 amino acids. In nucleotides, the CDR3 is TGCGCCAGCAGCCTACAGGGAGCAAACTATGGCTACACCTTC. This sequence encodes CASSLQGANYGYTF.

The chain carries TRBV27 and TRBJ2-1, with TRBD2 matching 10 bases. This CDR3 contains 15 residues. The trim removed 4 bases at V and 4 bases at J, leaving 4 bases unmatched. Germline CDR1 MNHEY, CDR2 SMNVEV (reference sequence). The CDR3 loop is CASSSGLADYNEQFF. CDR3 sequence (DNA): TGTGCCAGCAGTTCCGGACTAGCGGATTACAATGAGCAGTTCTTC.

V and J are TRBV7-2 and TRBJ2-1; a possible D gene is TRBD2 (5 bases). Trimming shortened V by 5 bases and J by 0 bases, and 14 bases separated the two germline ends. Germline V CDR1 and CDR2: SGHTA, FQGNSA. The CDR3 has 16 amino acids. The CDR3 is CASSPGGSRSYNEQFF. DNA for the CDR3: TGTGCCAGCAGCCCCGGCGGGTCCCGCTCCTACAATGAGCAGTTCTTC.

For the CDR3, the DNA is TGTGCCAGCAGTGAAGTGTTGGGAACAGGGGTCCTATCAGATGAAAAACTGTTTTTT. This encodes CASSEVLGTGVLSDEKLFF. This chain links TRBV6-1 with TRBJ1-4, with 7 bases lining up with TRBD1. CDR3 length equals 19 residues. V trimming: 1 base; J trimming: 6 bases; junction bases outside the gene matches: 17. Germline CDR1 is MNHNS and CDR2 is SASEGT.

This sequence joins TRBV20-1 and TRBJ1-2; TRBD1 might be the D (5 bases). The V and J ends lost 5 bases and 7 bases respectively, with 11 bases between them. The CDR3 has 11 amino acids. Germline V gives CDR1 DFQATT, CDR2 SNEGSKA (reference sequence). CDR3 coding DNA: TGCAGTGCTGCAGGGTTGGGTGGCTACACCTTC. It yields the protein CSAAGLGGYTF.

Here the CDR3 DNA reads TGTGCCAGCAGTTTTGGACAGGGTGGCCAGCCCCAGCATTTT. It translates to CASSFGQGGQPQHF. This chain joins TRBV7-8 and TRBJ1-5, with 8 bases matching TRBD1. V was pared by 6 bases and J by 7 bases, with 8 bases of the junction left unmatched. The germline CDR1 and CDR2 sequences are SGHVS and FQNEAQ. CDR3 length equals 14 residues.

The chain couples TRBV4-3 to TRBJ1-5; possibly TRBD1 for D (6 bases). The CDR3 loop spans 14 amino acids. V lost 0 bases and J 10 bases, leaving 13 bases between the germline ends. Per the germline V gene, CDR1 is LGHNA and CDR2 is YSLEER. The CDR3 bases are TGCGCCAGCAGCCAAGAGACAGGCCTTCAACCCCAGCATTTT. As protein: CASSQETGLQPQHF.

The chain joins TRBV2 to TRBJ1-2, with 9 bases matching TRBD1. The germline V gene encodes CDR1 SNHLY and CDR2 FYNNEI. The trim removed 5 bases at V and 2 bases at J, leaving 3 bases unmatched. This CDR3 is built from 14 residues. The CDR3 loop is CASSMDRGNYGYTF. The CDR3 DNA is TGTGCCAGCAGTATGGACAGGGGCAACTATGGCTACACCTTC.

The gene calls are TRBV14 and TRBJ2-5; D call uncertain. Germline V lookup: CDR1 SGHDN, CDR2 FVKESK. The CDR3 has 11 residues. V was pared by 6 bases and J by 2 bases, with 4 bases between. The CDR3 DNA follows: TGTGCCAGCAGGGAGCAAGAGACCCAGTACTTC. Translating gives CASREQETQYF.

The V gene is TRBV19, the J gene TRBJ2-1; 7 bases align to TRBD2. The CDR3 loop spans 14 amino acids. V lost 5 bases to trimming and J lost 5 bases; unmatched junction nucleotides: 6. Per the germline V gene, CDR1 is LNHDA and CDR2 is SQIVND (reference sequence). CDR3 loop: CASSGLAVHNEQFF. CDR3 sequence (DNA): TGTGCCAGTAGTGGTCTAGCGGTTCACAATGAGCAGTTCTTC.

The gene calls are TRBV2 and TRBJ1-5; 9 bases line up with TRBD1. The CDR3 is 14 residues long. Per the germline V gene, CDR1 is SNHLY and CDR2 is FYNNEI. The junction had 4 bases not matched to a gene; V was cut back by 6 bases and J by 4 bases. CDR3 residues: CASRGTGPNQPQHF. The CDR3 DNA reads TGTGCCAGCAGAGGGACAGGGCCGAATCAGCCCCAGCATTTT.

This clone was seen once. The chain couples TRBV3-1 (or the pseudogene TRBV3-2) to TRBJ1-2; D is uncertain. There are 11 residues in the CDR3. Germline CDR1 LGHDT, CDR2 YNNKEL (reference sequence). Trimming shortened V by 2 bases and J by 2 bases, and 0 bases separated the two germline ends. CDR3 coding DNA: TGTGCCAGCAGCCAAAACTATGGCTACACCTTC. Translated: CASSQNYGYTF.

J is TRBJ1-2 and V is TRBV9; 7 positions agree with TRBD1. Germline V gene data show CDR1 as SGDLS and CDR2 as YYNGEE. With V trimmed by 3 bases and J by 4 bases, 6 bases remained unmatched. The CDR3 is 14 amino acids. In DNA, the CDR3 is TGTGCCAGCAGCGCCGGACAGGACGCCTATGGCTACACCTTC. Amino acids: CASSAGQDAYGYTF.

This clone has just one count. The J gene is TRBJ1-5, the V gene TRBV7-2, with TRBD1 matching 8 bases. The junction had 3 bases not matched to a gene; V was cut back by 2 bases and J by 6 bases. The length of the CDR3 is 14 residues. Per germline, CDR1 SGHTA and CDR2 FQGNSA. The CDR3, as DNA: TGTGCCAGCAGCTTACAGGGGGCGGGTCAGCCCCAGCATTTT. This encodes CASSLQGAGQPQHF. Full variable domain (outside the CDR3, taken from reference TRBV7-2 and TRBJ1-5): GAGVSQSPSNKVTEKGKDVELRCDPISGHTALYWYRQSLGQGLEFLIYFQGNSAPDKSGLPSDRFSAERTGGSVSTLTIQRTQQEDSAVYLCASSLQGAGQPQHFGDGTRLSIL.

The chain joins TRBV19 to TRBJ1-1; D remains unclear. The CDR3 runs 12 residues. The germline V gene has CDR1 LNHDA and CDR2 SQIVND (reference sequence). V was shortened by 5 bases and J by 1 base, with 5 bases between the two germline ends. The CDR3 DNA follows: TGTGCCAGTAGTTCCGGGAACACTGAAGCTTTCTTT. Its protein product is CASSSGNTEAFF.

This clone has more than one count but fewer than ten. The V call is TRBV5-1, the J call TRBJ2-3; the D gene is possibly TRBD2 (5 bases). The V gene lost 0 bases and the J gene lost 5 bases, with 16 bases spanning the gap. Germline assignment: CDR1 SGHRS and CDR2 YFSETQ. This CDR3 has 16 residues. Written as DNA, the CDR3 is TGCGCCAGCAGCTTGGGCAGCGGTCCCCTTGGAGATACGCAGTATTTT. This sequence encodes CASSLGSGPLGDTQYF.

This chain joins TRBV19 and TRBJ1-5, with D perhaps TRBD1 (6 bases). Trimming left V 6 bases short and J 2 bases short, with 14 bases between. CDR1 and CDR2 (germline): LNHDA, SQIVND (reference sequence). There are 15 residues in the CDR3. The CDR3 sequence is CASRNREGGNQPQHF. The CDR3 DNA sequence: TGTGCCAGTAGAAACAGGGAAGGGGGCAATCAGCCCCAGCATTTT.

The chain joins TRBV5-4 to TRBJ2-5; 8 bases are a match to TRBD2. The CDR3 consists of 16 residues. Per the germline V gene, CDR1 is SGHNT and CDR2 is YYREEE (reference sequence). The V gene end was trimmed by 2 bases and the J gene end by 0 bases; junction bases not matched to a gene: 6. The DNA of the CDR3 is TGTGCCAGCAGCTTTGGTAGCGGGGTCTACCAAGAGACCCAGTACTTC. Its protein product is CASSFGSGVYQETQYF.

The rearrangement links TRBV5-1 to TRBJ1-3, with a tentative D call TRBD1 (6 bases). In germline, CDR1 is SGHRS, CDR2 YFSETQ. V lost 2 bases and J 3 bases, leaving 12 bases between the germline ends. The CDR3 totals 15 residues. The CDR3 protein is CASSFSGEDGNTIYF. The CDR3 bases are TGCGCCAGCAGCTTTTCAGGGGAGGATGGAAACACCATATATTTT.

The chain recombines TRBV9 with TRBJ1-2; 9 nucleotides match TRBD1. V was pared by 4 bases and J by 4 bases, with 8 bases of the junction left unmatched. Germline V lookup: CDR1 SGDLS, CDR2 YYNGEE. The CDR3 is made up of 15 amino acids. CDR3 loop: CASSLDRGKGYGYTF. DNA for the CDR3: TGTGCCAGCAGCTTAGACAGGGGGAAGGGCTATGGCTACACCTTC. The full variable domain, with the rest looked up from reference TRBV9 and TRBJ1-2, is DSGVTQTPKHLITATGQRVTLRCSPRSGDLSVYWYQQSLDQGLQFLIQYYNGEERAKGNILERFSAQQFPDLHSELNLSSLELGDSALYFCASSLDRGKGYGYTFGSGTRLTVV.

The CDR3 nucleotides read TGTGCCAGCAGGATGGTAAATTCCCTCACAGATACGCAGTATTTT. Its translation is CASRMVNSLTDTQYF. This chain uses TRBV2 with TRBJ2-3, with unresolved D. This CDR3 is 15 amino acids long. Trimming took 6 bases from V and 2 from J, leaving 15 bases between them. In germline, CDR1 is SNHLY, CDR2 FYNNEI.

The rearrangement joins TRBV7-3 to TRBJ2-3, with 7 bases aligning to TRBD2. The V gene end was trimmed by 4 bases and the J gene end by 0 bases; junction bases not matched to a gene: 4. Germline V gene sequence: CDR1 SGHTA, CDR2 FQGTGA. The CDR3 length is 15 residues. CDR3 sequence reads: CASSSGLGSTDTQYF. CDR3 nucleotide sequence: TGTGCCAGCAGCTCCGGACTAGGGAGCACAGATACGCAGTATTTT.

On this clone: Compared with germline, one end of the junction differs, possibly owing to a read error. The chain has TRBV7-9 and TRBJ1-1, with D possibly TRBD1 on 5 matching bases. Germline values: CDR1 SEHNR, CDR2 FQNEAQ (reference sequence). The CDR3 extends over 12 amino acids. The CDR3 region has the DNA TGTGCCAGCAGCTCGGGACGCTCTACCGGAGACTTT. Amino acids: CASSSGRSTGDF.

The chain employs TRBV18 and TRBJ2-5; TRBD1 might be the D (5 bases). Looked up from germline, CDR1 is KGHSH and CDR2 is LQKENI. This CDR3 has 13 amino acids. Trimming pared 6 bases from V and 3 bases from J, leaving 11 bases between. The CDR3 coding sequence is TGTGCCAGCTCGCGACAGTTAGAAGAGACCCAGTACTTC. Its translation: CASSRQLEETQYF.

The J gene is TRBJ2-1, the V gene TRBV9, with 12 bases fitting TRBD1. V lost 3 bases, J lost 10 bases, and 5 bases stayed unmatched. CDR1 is SGDLS, CDR2 YYNGEE, per germline. The CDR3 sequence is 14 residues long. In DNA form, the CDR3 reads TGTGCCAGCAGCGAGGGACAGGGGGCCCGGGAGCAGTTCTTC. It yields the protein CASSEGQGAREQFF.

This clone was recorded a few times. The chain employs TRBV27 and TRBJ2-7; 9 nucleotides match TRBD1. The V and J ends lost 7 bases and 4 bases, in that order; junction bases with no gene match: 8. The CDR3 length is 14 residues. CDR1 and CDR2 (germline): MNHEY, SMNVEV (reference sequence). CDR3 amino acids: CASKMAGQGYEQYF. Here the CDR3 DNA reads TGTGCCAGCAAAATGGCGGGACAGGGATACGAGCAGTACTTC.

The rearrangement uses TRBV7-9 and TRBJ2-2, with 10 bases aligning to TRBD1. Germline V gene lookup returns CDR1 SEHNR and CDR2 FQNEAQ (reference sequence). With V trimmed by 3 bases and J by 6 bases, 7 bases remained unmatched. The CDR3 consists of 16 residues. CDR3 coding DNA: TGTGCCAGCAGCTTGACAGGGGGCGGTTGGGCCGGGGAGCTGTTTTTT. Residues: CASSLTGGGWAGELFF.

The chain combines TRBV11-3 with TRBJ1-3; 8 bases are a match to TRBD1. V lost 2 bases, J lost 3 bases, and 3 bases stayed unmatched. The CDR3 is 15 amino acids. Per the germline V gene, CDR1 is SGHNT and CDR2 is YENEEA. The DNA for the CDR3 is TGTGCCAGCAGCTTACAGGGGGCATTTGGAAACACCATATATTTT. It specifies CASSLQGAFGNTIYF.

The chain employs TRBV5-6 and TRBJ2-1; 12 bases match TRBD1. V shed 0 bases and J 6 bases; nucleotides not matched to a gene: 4. Per germline, CDR1 SGHDT and CDR2 YYEEEE. The CDR3 contains 16 residues. CDR3 nucleotide sequence: TGTGCCAGCAGCTTGGGAGGGACAGGGGGCGTCAATGAGCAGTTCTTC. It codes for CASSLGGTGGVNEQFF.

Comments on this clone: At the DNA level, this CDR3 is encoded by other sequences in the same sample as well. This sequence joins TRBV18 and TRBJ1-5, with D hard to call. This CDR3 has 13 amino acids. The germline gives CDR1 KGHSH, CDR2 LQKENI. Trimming left V 2 bases short and J 1 base short, with 3 bases between. As DNA, the CDR3 is TGTGCCAGCTCACCAGACAGCAATCAGCCCCAGCATTTT. The encoded protein is CASSPDSNQPQHF.